This T cell receptor beta chain was obtained from a study of spatial heterogeneity in lung cancer. CDR3 size: 14 residues. The V gene's germline CDR1 is LNHDA and CDR2 SQIVND (reference sequence). Remarks on this clonotype: Germline is not matched at one junction end, which may reflect a read error.

Time point described: sample taken at primary tumor resection. The sequenced material consisted of unsorted whole RNA from tumor, nontumor lung or frozen PBMC. Carried by each TCR cDNA molecule was a unique molecular identifier. TCRdb fed the 5' RACE reads into MiXCR, producing one record per CDR3 protein. The table lists around 87,000 distinct CDR3 sequences, about 12% of them singletons. This sequence joins TRBV19 and TRBJ1-3; possible D gene TRBD1, 5 bases. The starting material was PBMCs, obtained at surgery. The receptor was isolated from a male donor with early-stage non-small cell lung cancer. CDR3 amino acids: CASVETASGNTMYF. The CDR3 nucleotides read TGTGCCAGCGTAGAGACAGCCTCTGGAAACACCATGTATTTT.